This TCR beta chain is drawn from a study of Graves' ophthalmopathy and Graves' hyperthyroidism. CDR1 and CDR2 (germline): SEHNR, FQNEAQ (reference sequence). The CDR3 sequence is 17 residues long. V lost 5 bases and J lost 0, with 14 bases in between. There are a few counts of this clonotype. As the template, RNA transcripts were used to amplify TCR beta CDR3 regions. RT-PCR in the first round used HTBI primers; a second-round multiplex PCR followed. In TCRdb, the multiplex PCR reads were re-called with MiXCR into one record per CDR3 protein. The sample lists almost 750,000 distinct CDR3 sequences, 40% seen once, with about 40% in the top ten. Ophthalmopathy was moderately-to-severely active, CAS at least 3, NOSPECS at least 4, lasting under 3 months.

The sample taken for sequencing was peripheral blood. This TCR derives from an adult man with Graves' ophthalmopathy. The chain joins TRBV7-9 to TRBJ2-6; D may be TRBD1 (5 bases). CDR3 sequence: CASSPSRGFSGANVLTF. CDR3 bases: TGTGCCAGCAGCCCATCAAGGGGATTCTCTGGGGCCAACGTCCTGACTTTC. The full variable domain, with the rest looked up from reference TRBV7-9 and TRBJ2-6, is DTGVSQNPRHKITKRGQNVTFRCDPISEHNRLYWYRQTLGQGPEFLTYFQNEAQLEKSRLLSDRFSAERPKGSFSTLEIQRTEQGDSAMYLCASSPSRGFSGANVLTFGAGSRLTVL.